The subject of this entry is one T cell receptor (beta chain). V dropped 4 bases and J dropped 2 bases, with 7 bases sitting between them. There are 13 residues in the CDR3. Germline CDR1 is MRHNA and CDR2 is SNTAGT. These data come from a study of OX40 agonist ivuxolimab in advanced cancers. Sequencing was performed with immunoSEQ multiplex PCR; in TCRdb, only in-frame clones are kept and a portion is missing. In the table there are around 20,000 clones, 75% to 85% of which are singletons. This chain joins TRBV6-4 and TRBJ2-3; D is perhaps TRBD2 (5 bases). The sample here was CD4+ or CD8+ T cells sorted from blood, taken in a trial of the OX40 agonist ivuxolimab. The receptor was isolated from an adult with an advanced solid tumor such as melanoma, head and neck, liver or kidney cancer. The chain's CDR3 is CASSAGVTDTQYF. CDR3 nucleotides: TGTGCCAGCAGTGCCGGGGTCACAGATACGCAGTATTTT.